The 13 T cell receptor beta chains reported below all come from one sample, sequenced in a study of cytomegalovirus exposure and HLA in healthy donors. The table came from immunoSEQ multiplex PCR; TCRdb's copy has only in-frame clones and leaves some out. The profile shows approximately 100,000 clones, roughly 85% of them singletons. The sample taken for sequencing was PBMCs. Source of these receptors: a woman in her 30s in good health and CMV-seronegative.

This rearrangement joins TRBV6-5 to TRBJ2-5; 7 positions agree with TRBD1. The germline gives CDR1 MNHEY, CDR2 SVGAGI. The trim removed 4 bases at V and 5 bases at J, leaving 10 bases unmatched. CDR3 length: 15 residues. The CDR3, as DNA: TGTGCCAGCAGTTCGCCACAGGGGTGGGGGGAGACCCAGTACTTC. It encodes CASSSPQGWGETQYF.

This clone was counted between two and nine times. The V and J genes are TRBV4-1 and TRBJ2-1; TRBD2 matches at 8 bases. Germline V gene sequence: CDR1 MGHRA, CDR2 YSYEKL. V was clipped by 5 bases and J by 6 bases; unmatched bases: 12. CDR3 length: 16 amino acids. The CDR3 region is CASSVRGGNEVNEQFF. CDR3 coding DNA: TGCGCCAGCAGCGTACGGGGGGGGAATGAAGTCAATGAGCAGTTCTTC.

The chain couples TRBV15 to TRBJ1-5; D is possibly TRBD1 (5 bases). CDR3 length: 16 amino acids. The germline CDR1 and CDR2 sequences are LNHNV and YYDKDF (reference sequence). Between the trimmed V and J ends, which lost 0 bases and 9 bases, there was a span of 18 bases. CDR3 residues: CATSRDGARTRRPQHF. CDR3 DNA: TGTGCCACCAGCAGAGATGGGGCACGGACCCGTCGGCCCCAGCATTTT.

This chain uses TRBV27 with TRBJ2-1; D remains ambiguous. The CDR3 covers 11 residues. Trimming left V 5 bases short and J 5 bases short, with 4 bases between. CDR1 and CDR2 (germline): MNHEY, SMNVEV (reference sequence). The CDR3 sequence is CASSLDNEQFF. The CDR3 bases are TGTGCCAGCAGTCTAGACAATGAGCAGTTCTTC.

V and J are TRBV27 and TRBJ2-7; TRBD1 aligns across 8 bases. Losses at the gene ends were 5 bases for V and 6 bases for J; bases not matched to a gene: 12. Germline V gene lookup returns CDR1 MNHEY and CDR2 SMNVEV (reference sequence). The CDR3 is 15 residues long. CDR3 DNA: TGTGCCAGCAGTCGGACAGGGCTCTGGAGGGTCGAGCAGTACTTC. Translated: CASSRTGLWRVEQYF.

A single count supports this clone. The chain is built from TRBV5-1 and TRBJ2-3, with 12 nucleotides matching TRBD2. J gave up 0 bases and V 2 bases, and 7 bases lay outside the gene matches. This CDR3 is built from 18 residues. The germline V gene has CDR1 SGHRS and CDR2 YFSETQ. The CDR3 reads CASSFGLAGTASTDTQYF. The CDR3 DNA follows: TGCGCCAGCAGCTTCGGACTAGCGGGGACAGCAAGCACAGATACGCAGTATTTT.

The chain links TRBV5-1 to TRBJ2-2; tentatively, D is TRBD1 (6 bases). Germline values: CDR1 SGHRS, CDR2 YFSETQ. The CDR3 is made up of 15 amino acids. Trimming removed 3 bases at V and 2 bases at J, with 11 bases between. The CDR3 DNA reads as TGCGCCAGCAGCTACCGGACAGCCAACACCGGGGAGCTGTTTTTT. Its protein product is CASSYRTANTGELFF.

This clone was counted a single time. The chain uses TRBV5-6 and TRBJ1-1; tentative D call: TRBD1 (5 bases). This CDR3 comprises 15 residues. V shed 3 bases and J shed 4 bases, with 16 bases lying between them. Germline CDR1 reads SGHDT; CDR2 reads YYEEEE. As DNA, the CDR3 is TGTGCCAGCAGCTGGCGCGGGGTGGGGGGCACTGAAGCTTTCTTT. Protein product: CASSWRGVGGTEAFF.

This clone was found once. The gene calls are TRBV14 and TRBJ1-2, with D unresolved. Trimming cost V 3 bases and J 4 bases, with 9 bases left between them. This CDR3 has 13 amino acids. Germline assignment: CDR1 SGHDN and CDR2 FVKESK. In DNA form, the CDR3 reads TGTGCCAGCAGCCAGGCCAGCGCCTATGGCTACACCTTC. It yields the protein CASSQASAYGYTF.

The table lists this clone with a count of one. The chain joins TRBV15 to TRBJ2-3; tentatively, D is TRBD2 (5 bases). The V end lost 1 base, the J end lost 0 bases, and 14 bases lay between the germline ends. CDR3 size: 17 residues. The germline V gene encodes CDR1 LNHNV and CDR2 YYDKDF (reference sequence). The CDR3 is CATSRGSGGRSTDTQYF. CDR3 nucleotides: TGTGCCACCAGCAGAGGGTCCGGCGGGCGCAGCACAGATACGCAGTATTTT.

The chain couples TRBV6-5 to TRBJ1-1, with D possibly TRBD1 on 5 matching bases. V was pared by 2 bases and J by 5 bases, with 12 bases between. The CDR3 is made up of 14 amino acids. Germline values: CDR1 MNHEY, CDR2 SVGAGI. CDR3 nucleotide sequence: TGTGCCAGCAGTTACGGTTTTTACAGGACTGAAGCTTTCTTT. It is translated as CASSYGFYRTEAFF.

The chain is built from TRBV2 and TRBJ1-1; the D gene is possibly TRBD1 (5 bases). This CDR3 comprises 15 residues. Germline values: CDR1 SNHLY, CDR2 FYNNEI. Trimming took off 3 bases at V and 4 bases at J, with 15 bases between the two ends. The DNA of the CDR3 is TGTGCCAGCAGTGAGCAGGGCCCCCCTCGCACTGAAGCTTTCTTT. Translating gives CASSEQGPPRTEAFF.

About this clone: Distinct nucleotide sequences in the sample also encode this CDR3. This chain links TRBV28 with TRBJ1-5; D gene ambiguous. Deletions cut 6 bases from V and 5 bases from J, with 5 bases between. This CDR3 has 11 residues. Germline CDR1 and CDR2: MDHEN and SYDVKM. In DNA, the CDR3 is TGTGCCAGCAGCCCGGATCAGCCCCAGCATTTT. Translated, it gives CASSPDQPQHF.